This TCR beta chain was documented in a study of T cell responses to AZD1222 COVID-19 vaccine (dated by TCRdb to the early 2020s). With respect to the entire study: A total of about 240 trial participants underwent TCR sequencing, of whom around 200 received two doses of AZD1222 and some 25 received two doses of the MenACWY control vaccine. Trial participants were enrolled by age into subgroups of 18-55, 56-69 and 70-plus years, and around 150, 28 and 57 TCR-sequenced participants, respectively, were included in these subgroups.

The time point label on this specimen signifies: about 28 days (+/-7) after the second vaccine dose. AZD1222 recipients with second doses at about 4 weeks or about 12 weeks were pooled, because spike-specific TCR depth and breadth did not differ between schedules. Vaccinee samples were obtained from the UK trials COV001 and COV002, which included a single-blind randomized controlled phase 2/3 trial of AZD1222 (ChAdOx1 nCoV-19) in healthy adults. For TCRbeta chain sequencing, PBMC samples were collected from trial participants at day 0 and at day 28 after the second dose. Counted from cysteine to phenylalanine, this CDR3 has 16 amino acids. Of the read, only the CDR3 DNA is kept; its 48 bases are in frame from base 1. The germline V gene (reference sequence) gives CDR1 as LNHDA and CDR2 as SQIVND. The junction shows trimming of 7 bases on V and 6 bases on J, and the gene matches do not reach 12 bases of it.

The CDR3 regions of human TCRbeta chains were analyzed by immunosequencing. As for how the authors treated the data: TCRs in the repertoires were matched against a reference library of SARS-CoV-2-specific TCRs that had been generated with the MIRA antigen-specificity platform. Breadth meant the fraction of unique TCRs that were SARS-CoV-2-associated, whereas depth meant the fraction of total T cells that were SARS-CoV-2-associated. Using the MIRA data, every spike-specific TCR was mapped to the spike region that the TCR reacted to and assigned to either a CD4 or a CD8 class. Log10-transformed breadth and depth values were compared by one-way ANOVA with Sidak's multiple comparisons tests. What TCRdb holds here is the immuneACCESS table cut down to in-frame rearrangements. Part of the clones is not present; checked against another copy, under half of the missing clones reflect an unresolved V gene, and the others are unexplained. V, J and clone size were drawn from that table, and D and trimming were deduced from the DNA. This sample holds over 95,000 clones; 80% to 95% were observed only once. The biggest ten clones account for approximately 9% of the sample.

The study at large found these results: Spike-specific TCR breadth and depth rose significantly after two AZD1222 doses compared with day 0 and with MenACWY recipients. Conclusions about previously exposed vaccinees were limited because only six AZD1222 recipients were SARS-CoV-2 seropositive at baseline. Participants were mostly white British, with more females than males. The authors suggested clonal diversity may have been underestimated. Nearly half of unique spike-specific TCRs reportedly recognized epitopes outside regions mutated in the B.1.351 and B.1.1.7 variants. CD4 TCRs associated with the vaccine covered the entire spike protein, and the dominant responses were in regions 160-218 and 743-854. In the small 56-69-year group, the increase in depth fell short of significance, most likely because of low power. No day 14 peak-response samples were available, so repertoires were characterized only after the peak T cell response.

In regard to this clone: Its antigen is unknown. No much larger clone is present one base from it, and per-base qualities are unavailable.

This TCR came from an adult who received the AZD1222 COVID-19 vaccine. The rearranged segments are TRBV19 and TRBJ2-1; TRBD2 aligns with 10 central bases. Sequenced material: peripheral blood, taken 28 days after the second AZD1222 dose. The CDR3 sequence is CASKTAPSGRGNEQFF. The nucleotide sequence is TGTGCCAGTAAAACTGCTCCGAGCGGGAGGGGCAATGAGCAGTTCTTC.